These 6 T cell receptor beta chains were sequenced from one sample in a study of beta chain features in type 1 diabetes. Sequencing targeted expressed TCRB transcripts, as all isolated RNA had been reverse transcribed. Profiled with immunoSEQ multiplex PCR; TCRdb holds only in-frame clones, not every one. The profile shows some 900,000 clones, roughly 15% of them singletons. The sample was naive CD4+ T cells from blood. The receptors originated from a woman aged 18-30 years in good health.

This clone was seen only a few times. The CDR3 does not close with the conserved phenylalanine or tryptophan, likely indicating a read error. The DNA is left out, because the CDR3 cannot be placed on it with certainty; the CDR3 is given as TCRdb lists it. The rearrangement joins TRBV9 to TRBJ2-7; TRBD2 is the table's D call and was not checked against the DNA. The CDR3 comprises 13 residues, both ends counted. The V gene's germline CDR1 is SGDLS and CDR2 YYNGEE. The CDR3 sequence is CASSPSTSGKPFL.

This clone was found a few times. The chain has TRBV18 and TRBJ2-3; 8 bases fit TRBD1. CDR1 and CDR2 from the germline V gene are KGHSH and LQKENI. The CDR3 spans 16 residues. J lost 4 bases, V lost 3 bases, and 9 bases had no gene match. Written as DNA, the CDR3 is TGTGCCAGCTCACCCCGCCAGGGGGCTTTGGCAGATACGCAGTATTTT. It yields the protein CASSPRQGALADTQYF. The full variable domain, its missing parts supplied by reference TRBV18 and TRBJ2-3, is NAGVMQNPRHLVRRRGQEARLRCSPMKGHSHVYWYRQLPEEGLKFMVYLQKENIIDESGMPKERFSAEFPKEGPSILRIQQVVRGDSAAYFCASSPRQGALADTQYFGPGTRLTVL.

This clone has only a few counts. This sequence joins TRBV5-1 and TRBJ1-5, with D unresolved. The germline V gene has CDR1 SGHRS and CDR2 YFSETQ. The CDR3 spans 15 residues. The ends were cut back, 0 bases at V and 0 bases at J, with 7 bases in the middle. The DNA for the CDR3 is TGCGCCAGCAGCTTGGGCCAGAGTAGCAATCAGCCCCAGCATTTT. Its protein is CASSLGQSSNQPQHF.

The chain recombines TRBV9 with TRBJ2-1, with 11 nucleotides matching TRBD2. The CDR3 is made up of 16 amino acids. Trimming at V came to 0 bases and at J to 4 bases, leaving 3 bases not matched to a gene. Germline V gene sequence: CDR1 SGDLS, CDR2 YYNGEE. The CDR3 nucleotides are TGTGCCAGCAGCGTAGGGACTAGCGGGCTTTACAATGAGCAGTTCTTC. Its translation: CASSVGTSGLYNEQFF.

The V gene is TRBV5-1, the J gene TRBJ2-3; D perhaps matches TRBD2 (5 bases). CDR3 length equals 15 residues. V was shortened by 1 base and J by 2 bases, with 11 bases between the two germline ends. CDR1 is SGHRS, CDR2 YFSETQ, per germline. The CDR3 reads CASSLTWRITDTQYF. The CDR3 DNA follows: TGCGCCAGCAGCTTGACGTGGAGGATCACAGATACGCAGTATTTT.

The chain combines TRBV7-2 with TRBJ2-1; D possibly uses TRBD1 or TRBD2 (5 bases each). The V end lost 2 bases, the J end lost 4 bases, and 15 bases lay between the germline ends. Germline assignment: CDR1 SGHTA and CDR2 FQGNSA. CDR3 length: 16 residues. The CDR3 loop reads CASSLPDSWGYNEQFF. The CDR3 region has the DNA TGTGCCAGCAGCTTACCCGACTCGTGGGGGTACAATGAGCAGTTCTTC.